This is a list of T cell receptor beta chains from one sample in a study of beta chain features in type 1 diabetes. The method was immunoSEQ multiplex PCR; TCRdb's version includes in-frame clones alone and lacks a portion of them. This table holds some 160,000 clones, just over 8% found once. Input material: central memory CD4+ T cells from blood. The receptor set was obtained from a woman aged 18 to 35 with type 1 diabetes. Both conserved end residues are part of each CDR3. The order of the fields is V gene, D gene, clone size, J gene, CDR3 DNA, CDR3 protein. The D gene is left open where the match is weak. Expanded clones are given a class, and other clones once, few, many or no size at all.

TRBV2	.	few	TRBJ2-7	TGTGCCAGCACCGAGGGCAGAATGAACGAGCAGTACTTC	CASTEGRMNEQYF
TRBV12-2	.	few	TRBJ2-4	TGTGCAAGTCGCCATCATCAGGGAGGTGAAGCCAAAAACATTCAGTACTTC	CASRHHQGGEAKNIQYF
TRBV9	TRBD2	few	TRBJ2-7	TGTGCCAGCAGCGGGACTAGCGGAGAGCAGTACTTC	CASSGTSGEQYF
TRBV5-4	TRBD2	few	TRBJ2-5	TGTGCCAGCAGCCCGGGGGGGGCCCAAGAGACCCAGTACTTC	CASSPGGAQETQYF
TRBV10-3	TRBD1	.	TRBJ2-7	TGTGCCATCAGCGACTGGACAGGGACGGGGAACGAGCAGTACTTC	CAISDWTGTGNEQYF
TRBV7-8	.	.	TRBJ2-5	TGTGCCAGCAGCTTAGTAGGGGTCCAGGAGACCCAGTACTTC	CASSLVGVQETQYF
TRBV30	.	few	TRBJ2-7	TGTGCCTGGAGTGTAGGGGGGGGTCCCTACGAGCAGTACTTC	CAWSVGGGPYEQYF
TRBV5-6	.	.	TRBJ1-2	TGTGCCAGCAGCCAACCGGACAGATCTGGCTACACCTTC	CASSQPDRSGYTF
TRBV5-6	.	.	TRBJ2-5	TGTGCCAGCAGCTTGGTAGTGGGGACACTGTACCAAGAGACCCAGTACTTC	CASSLVVGTLYQETQYF
TRBV7-2	TRBD1	few	TRBJ2-7	TGTGCCAGCAGCCCCGACAGGGTGGCGGGCGAGCAGTACTTC	CASSPDRVAGEQYF
TRBV6-5	.	few	TRBJ2-7	TGTGCCAGCAGTTACTATTATGGGGGGAAGGGCGAGCAGTACTTC	CASSYYYGGKGEQYF
TRBV4-3	.	few	TRBJ2-2	TGCGCCAGCAGCCAAGACTGGGGAAACGAGGGAAACACCGGGGAGCTGTTTTTT	CASSQDWGNEGNTGELFF
TRBV6-4	.	few	TRBJ1-2	TGTGCCAGCAGTGAGTTTGGCAGTTCTAACTATGGCTACACCTTC	CASSEFGSSNYGYTF
TRBV18	TRBD1	.	TRBJ2-5	TGTGCCAGCTCACCACCCACAGGGGGCGCGAGGGAGCAGTACTTC	CASSPPTGGAREQYF
TRBV14	TRBD1	few	TRBJ2-1	TGTGCCAGCAGCCAAGCAGGGGGCACATACAATGAGCAGTTCTTC	CASSQAGGTYNEQFF
TRBV30	TRBD1	.	TRBJ2-1	TGTGCCTGCCATAGGGACAGGACTTACAATGAGCAGTTCTTC	CACHRDRTYNEQFF
TRBV4-2	TRBD2	.	TRBJ2-1	TGTGCCAGCAGCTATAGCGGGAGCTGGGACAATGAGCAGTTCTTC	CASSYSGSWDNEQFF
TRBV6-5	.	.	TRBJ2-5	TGTGCCATCAGTGAGTCTAACGCAAAAGAGACCCAGTACTTC	CAISESNAKETQYF
TRBV5-1	TRBD1	few	TRBJ2-3	TGCGCCAGCAGCTTGGTCGGCAGGGGGCCAGATACGCAGTATTTT	CASSLVGRGPDTQYF
TRBV7-9	.	.	TRBJ2-4	TGTGCCAGCAGCCCCCCCGCGATAGCCAAAAACATTCAGTACTTC	CASSPPAIAKNIQYF
TRBV7-9	TRBD2	.	TRBJ2-7	TGTGCCAGCAGCCCGACTAGCGCCGAGCAGTACTTC	CASSPTSAEQYF
TRBV6-5	TRBD1	.	TRBJ1-2	TGTGCCAGCACGGGACAGGGAAACGGCTACACCTTC	CASTGQGNGYTF
TRBV5-4	TRBD1	.	TRBJ2-3	TGTGCCAGCAGCCTGGGACAGGTGACAGATACGCAGTATTTT	CASSLGQVTDTQYF
TRBV11-3	.	.	TRBJ2-1	TGTGCCAGCAGCTTAGCCAGCTCCTACAATGAGCAGTTCTTC	CASSLASSYNEQFF
TRBV5-4	.	few	TRBJ1-6	TGTGCCAGCAGGAAGGCGGGGCAGAGTTCACCCCTCCACTTT	CASRKAGQSSPLHF
TRBV29-1	.	few	TRBJ1-2	TGCAGCGTTGAAGACAGGATTCATGGCTACACCTTC	CSVEDRIHGYTF
TRBV5-1	TRBD1	few	TRBJ1-1	TGCGCCAGCAGCTGGGGGGACAGGTGGAACACTGAAGCTTTCTTT	CASSWGDRWNTEAFF
TRBV28	TRBD2	.	TRBJ2-3	TGTGCCAGCAACCCGGGAGGGGCCACAGATACGCAGTATTTT	CASNPGGATDTQYF
TRBV19	.	few	TRBJ1-2	TGTGCCAGTAGTATCCGGACAGCTAACTATGGCTACACCTTC	CASSIRTANYGYTF
TRBV9	TRBD2	few	TRBJ2-1	TGTGCCAGCAGCGTAAACCTAGCGGGGGGGGTGAATGAGCAGTTCTTC	CASSVNLAGGVNEQFF
TRBV4-3	TRBD1	.	TRBJ1-5	TGCGCCAGCAGCCAAGATCCCGGGACAGGGGTTCAGCCCCAGCATTTT	CASSQDPGTGVQPQHF
TRBV10-3	TRBD2	.	TRBJ2-3	TGTGCCATCACCGATTCTAGCGGGAGGACAGATACGCAGTATTTT	CAITDSSGRTDTQYF